This T cell receptor (beta chain) is from a study of cytomegalovirus exposure and HLA in healthy donors. At the level of the study: When roughly 420 donors were genotyped, approximately 80% of them were found to fall in the Caucasian-associated ancestry cluster. Points from the study as a whole: The likely origin of a cluster of highly shared sequence variants was a sequencing artifact. For most TCR beta V segments, an earlier analysis put the productive rate at about 90% or about 30% of the time. In a later analysis, V- and J-gene trimming of beta chains associated with a DCLRE1C missense variant, replicated independently.

In regard to this clone: The antigen remains undetermined.

The V and J ends lost 7 bases and 3 bases respectively, with 7 bases between them. This CDR3 comprises 11 residues. Germline V gene sequence: CDR1 SGHRS, CDR2 YFSETQ. Researchers ran the PCR with 60 Vbeta and 13 Jbeta primers. Profiled with immunoSEQ multiplex PCR; TCRdb holds only in-frame clones, not every one. The sample has tens of thousands of clones, about three quarters seen once. This clonotype was sampled from a man aged 18 to 29 in good health and CMV-seronegative. This chain joins TRBV5-1 and TRBJ2-5; no clear D. The specimen was PBMCs. Written as DNA, the CDR3 is TGCGCCAGCCACCAGAAAGAGACCCAGTACTTC. Protein product: CASHQKETQYF. Drawing the rest from reference TRBV5-1 and TRBJ2-5, the complete variable domain is KAGVTQTPRYLIKTRGQQVTLSCSPISGHRSVSWYQQTPGQGLQFLFEYFSETQRNKGNFPGRFSGRQFSNSRSEMNVSTLELGDSALYLCASHQKETQYFGPGTRLLVL.